This T cell receptor (beta chain) originates from a study of cytomegalovirus exposure and HLA in healthy donors. Healthy people donating bone marrow made up the donors. It was with 60 Vbeta and 13 Jbeta primers that the PCR ran. Sequenced by immunoSEQ multiplex PCR; TCRdb stores in-frame clones only, minus some. The sample carries 100,000 to 150,000 clones, approximately 84% recorded once. Per the germline V gene, CDR1 is SGHRS and CDR2 is YFSETQ. The CDR3 consists of 15 residues. Deletions cut 0 bases from V and 0 bases from J, with 9 bases between. The chain couples TRBV5-1 to TRBJ1-2; unclear D gene. The receptor comes from a woman between 35 and 50 years old in good health and CMV-seronegative. Sequences were obtained from PBMCs. CDR3 sequence (DNA): TGCGCCAGCAGCTTGGTAGTCGCCACTAACTATGGCTACACCTTC. Translating it yields CASSLVVATNYGYTF.